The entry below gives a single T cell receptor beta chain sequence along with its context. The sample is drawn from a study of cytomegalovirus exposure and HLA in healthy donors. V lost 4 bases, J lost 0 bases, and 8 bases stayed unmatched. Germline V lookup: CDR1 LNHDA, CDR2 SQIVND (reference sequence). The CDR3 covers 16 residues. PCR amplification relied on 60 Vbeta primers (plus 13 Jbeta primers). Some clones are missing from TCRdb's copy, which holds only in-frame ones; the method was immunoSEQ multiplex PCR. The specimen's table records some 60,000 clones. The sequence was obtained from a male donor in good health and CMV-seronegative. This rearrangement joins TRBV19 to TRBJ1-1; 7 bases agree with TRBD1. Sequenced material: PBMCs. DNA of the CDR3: TGTGCCAGTAGTACGCACTCGGGACAGATGAACACTGAAGCTTTCTTT. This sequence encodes CASSTHSGQMNTEAFF.